Below are 20 T cell receptor beta chains sequenced from a single sample in a study of blood T cell repertoires in COVID-19. Assay used: immunoSEQ multiplex PCR; TCRdb lists only in-frame clones, some missing. The sample yields about 110,000 clones, less than 75% seen once. Sequencing was performed on peripheral blood. All receptors come from a human donor with acute or convalescent COVID-19. The donor label of this sample is uncertain.

The chain recombines TRBV7-6 with TRBJ1-5; 9 bases align to TRBD1. Trimming removed 5 bases from V and 0 bases from J; junction bases left unmatched: 5. Germline-derived CDR1 and CDR2 are SGHVS and FNYEAQ. This CDR3 spans 16 amino acids. The CDR3 DNA reads TGTGCCAGCAGCCCCCGGGACAGGGCTAGCAATCAGCCCCAGCATTTT. Translated: CASSPRDRASNQPQHF.

J is TRBJ2-7 and V is TRBV7-2, with 8 bases aligning to TRBD2. CDR3 length: 14 amino acids. Germline V gene data show CDR1 as SGHTA and CDR2 as FQGNSA. V lost 4 bases to trimming and J lost 3 bases; unmatched junction nucleotides: 5. The CDR3 nucleotides read TGTGCCAGCAGCTGGCCGACTAGCGACTACGAGCAGTACTTC. Its protein is CASSWPTSDYEQYF.

The chain employs TRBV2 and TRBJ2-3; TRBD2 is a possible D gene (6 bases). Trimming removed 0 bases from V and 2 bases from J, with 12 bases in between. The CDR3 contains 16 residues. CDR1 SNHLY and CDR2 FYNNEI come from the germline V gene. CDR3 coding DNA: TGTGCCAGCAGTGAAGCCCCGGGACTCTACACAGATACGCAGTATTTT. Residues: CASSEAPGLYTDTQYF.

V usage is TRBV9 and J usage is TRBJ1-3, with D tentatively TRBD1 (5 bases). Germline CDR1 SGDLS, CDR2 YYNGEE. The germline V and J ends were trimmed by 4 bases and 1 base, with 12 bases remaining between them. The CDR3 has 15 residues. Written as DNA, the CDR3 is TGTGCCAGCAGCCTACGGCAGGGATCTGGAAACACCATATATTTT. Encoded protein: CASSLRQGSGNTIYF. The complete variable domain, with remaining parts taken from reference TRBV9 and TRBJ1-3, reads DSGVTQTPKHLITATGQRVTLRCSPRSGDLSVYWYQQSLDQGLQFLIQYYNGEERAKGNILERFSAQQFPDLHSELNLSSLELGDSALYFCASSLRQGSGNTIYFGEGSWLTVV.

The chain is built from TRBV7-9 and TRBJ1-1, with 9 positions matching TRBD1. This CDR3 is built from 16 residues. Germline CDR1 SEHNR, CDR2 FQNEAQ (reference sequence). The V gene end was trimmed by 3 bases and the J gene end by 5 bases; junction bases not matched to a gene: 10. The CDR3 here is CASSLGQGLGRTEAFF. The DNA for the CDR3 is TGTGCCAGCAGCTTGGGACAGGGTTTAGGAAGGACTGAAGCTTTCTTT.

This clone turned up a few times. At one of its ends the junction is not consistent with the germline gene, which may arise from a read error. V is TRBV4-1 and J is TRBJ2-7; D is unresolved. This CDR3 has 12 amino acids. Germline V CDR1 and CDR2: MGHRA, YSYEKL. This CDR3 reads CASSQAGYEQYF. For the CDR3, the DNA is TGCGCCAGCAGTCAAGCAGGCTACGAGCAGTACTTC.

The chain couples TRBV2 to TRBJ1-1; 7 bases are shared with TRBD1. V trimming: 11 bases; J trimming: 0 bases; junction bases outside the gene matches: 9. The CDR3 covers 14 residues. The germline gives CDR1 SNHLY, CDR2 FYNNEI. CDR3 in DNA: TGTGCCCGCAAACAGGGGCCCCTGAACACTGAAGCTTTCTTT. It encodes CARKQGPLNTEAFF.

This sequence joins TRBV5-6 and TRBJ1-1; 9 nucleotides align to TRBD1. V was clipped by 3 bases and J by 4 bases; unmatched bases: 7. The CDR3 runs to 15 residues. Germline loops: CDR1 SGHDT, CDR2 YYEEEE. Here the CDR3 DNA reads TGTGCCAGCAGCTCCCTACAGGGGGCGTCCACTGAAGCTTTCTTT. The encoded protein is CASSSLQGASTEAFF.

The CDR3 DNA reads as TGCGCCAGCAGCCCGGGGGACAGGGATCTCTATGGCTACACCTTC. It encodes CASSPGDRDLYGYTF. The V and J genes are TRBV5-1 and TRBJ1-2; 9 nucleotides match TRBD1. This CDR3 has 15 residues. The junction had 8 bases not matched to a gene; V was cut back by 4 bases and J by 4 bases. CDR1 and CDR2 (germline): SGHRS, YFSETQ.

The chain is built from TRBV10-3 and TRBJ1-5, with D tentatively TRBD1 (6 bases). This CDR3 comprises 13 residues. Germline lookup yields CDR1 ENHRY and CDR2 SYGVKD. With 3 bases removed from V and 7 bases from J, the gap between germline ends came to 10 bases. CDR3 amino acids: CAISDPGGQPQHF. CDR3 DNA sequence: TGTGCCATCAGTGATCCTGGGGGCCAGCCCCAGCATTTT.

The CDR3 nucleotides are TGTGCCAGCAGCGCCCCGGACAGGGTAGGCGAGACCCAGTACTTC. Residues: CASSAPDRVGETQYF. The rearrangement links TRBV28 to TRBJ2-5; 8 nucleotides match TRBD1. J gave up 5 bases and V 6 bases, and 11 bases lay outside the gene matches. The CDR3 extends over 15 amino acids. Germline V gene lookup returns CDR1 MDHEN and CDR2 SYDVKM. Filled out from reference TRBV28 and TRBJ2-5, the complete variable domain reads DVKVTQSSRYLVKRTGEKVFLECVQDMDHENMFWYRQDPGLGLRLIYFSYDVKMKEKGDIPEGYSVSREKKERFSLILESASTNQTSMYLCASSAPDRVGETQYFGPGTRLLVL.

This clone was picked up a small number of times. The chain is built from TRBV4-1 and TRBJ1-5, with D tentatively TRBD1 (6 bases). V was pared by 3 bases and J by 3 bases, with 12 bases between. The germline V gene has CDR1 MGHRA and CDR2 YSYEKL. The CDR3 is 15 amino acids. The DNA of the CDR3 is TGCGCCAGCAGCCAGTCAGGGGTTGTCAATCAGCCCCAGCATTTT. Translated, it gives CASSQSGVVNQPQHF.

This clone was detected many times. The V call is TRBV2, the J call TRBJ1-4, with 9 bases fitting TRBD1. Germline V gene lookup returns CDR1 SNHLY and CDR2 FYNNEI. This CDR3 has 14 residues. V lost 7 bases to trimming and J lost 6 bases; unmatched junction nucleotides: 6. The CDR3, as DNA: TGTGCCAGCAACGTGGACAGGGGAGATGAAAAACTGTTTTTT. Translating it yields CASNVDRGDEKLFF.

The CDR3 loop reads CASSLAGTGGEQFF. In DNA, the CDR3 is TGTGCCAGCAGCCTTGCCGGGACAGGGGGTGAGCAGTTCTTC. V usage is TRBV7-9 and J usage is TRBJ2-1, with 11 bases that match TRBD1. After removal of 5 bases from V and 9 bases from J, the junction contained 6 bases not matched to a gene. This CDR3 has 14 amino acids. In germline, CDR1 is SEHNR, CDR2 FQNEAQ (reference sequence). Combining the CDR3 with reference TRBV7-9 and TRBJ2-1 gives the whole variable domain DTGVSQNPRHKITKRGQNVTFRCDPISEHNRLYWYRQTLGQGPEFLTYFQNEAQLEKSRLLSDRFSAERPKGSFSTLEIQRTEQGDSAMYLCASSLAGTGGEQFFGPGTRLTVL.

The rearrangement uses TRBV6-5 and TRBJ2-2; 11 positions match TRBD1. The CDR3 sequence is 16 residues long. Germline lookup yields CDR1 MNHEY and CDR2 SVGAGI. V gave up 4 bases and J gave up 4 bases; unmatched junction bases: 5. The CDR3: CASSFRTGGFTGELFF. The CDR3, as DNA: TGTGCCAGCAGTTTTCGGACAGGGGGCTTCACCGGGGAGCTGTTTTTT.

The V gene is TRBV7-6, the J gene TRBJ1-1; D possibly corresponds to TRBD1 (5 bases). V lost 0 bases, J lost 0 bases, and 14 bases lay in between. Per germline, CDR1 SGHVS and CDR2 FNYEAQ. The CDR3 sequence is 17 residues long. CDR3 sequence (DNA): TGTGCCAGCAGCTTAGCTGGAAGGGGCCAGATGAACACTGAAGCTTTCTTT. It is translated as CASSLAGRGQMNTEAFF.

The genes are TRBV5-1 and TRBJ1-2; tentatively, D is TRBD1 (5 bases). CDR1 is SGHRS, CDR2 YFSETQ, per germline. The CDR3 covers 15 residues. With 0 bases removed from V and 2 bases from J, the gap between germline ends came to 11 bases. CDR3 sequence (DNA): TGCGCCAGCAGCTTGGGACAGTCCTCAAACTATGGCTACACCTTC. Translating it yields CASSLGQSSNYGYTF.

The chain joins TRBV3-1 (or the pseudogene TRBV3-2) to TRBJ2-3, with 7 bases that match TRBD2. Trimming removed 1 base from V and 5 bases from J; junction bases left unmatched: 6. Germline lookup yields CDR1 LGHDT and CDR2 YNNKEL (reference sequence). The CDR3 totals 15 residues. The CDR3 protein is CASSQVSGEGDTQYF. In DNA, the CDR3 is TGTGCCAGCAGCCAAGTTTCCGGGGAGGGAGATACGCAGTATTTT.

The chain uses TRBV13 and TRBJ2-2, with TRBD2 matching 8 bases. Germline V CDR1 and CDR2: PRHDT, FYEKMQ (reference sequence). The CDR3 runs 16 residues. J gave up 5 bases and V 2 bases, and 7 bases lay outside the gene matches. The chain's CDR3 is CASSLFWGLGTGELFF. CDR3 DNA sequence: TGTGCCAGCAGCTTATTTTGGGGACTAGGGACCGGGGAGCTGTTTTTT.

CDR3 bases: TGCGCCAGCAGCTTGGAACAGGGTCGGGGTAATTCACCCCTCCACTTT. Encoded protein: CASSLEQGRGNSPLHF. V gene TRBV5-1 combines with J gene TRBJ1-6; a possible D gene is TRBD1 (6 bases). The CDR3 is 16 residues long. Between the trimmed V and J ends, which lost 0 bases and 6 bases, there was a span of 13 bases. The germline V gene has CDR1 SGHRS and CDR2 YFSETQ.